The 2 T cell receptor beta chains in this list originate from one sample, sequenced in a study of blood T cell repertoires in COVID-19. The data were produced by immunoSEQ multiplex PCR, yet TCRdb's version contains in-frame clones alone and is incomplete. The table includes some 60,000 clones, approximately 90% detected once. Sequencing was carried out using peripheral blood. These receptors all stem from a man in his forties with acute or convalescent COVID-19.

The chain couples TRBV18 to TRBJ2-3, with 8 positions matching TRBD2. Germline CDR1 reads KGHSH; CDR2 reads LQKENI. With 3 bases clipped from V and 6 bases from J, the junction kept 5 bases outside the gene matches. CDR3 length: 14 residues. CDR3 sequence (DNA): TGTGCCAGCTCACCGACGGGGGGGATGGATACGCAGTATTTT. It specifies CASSPTGGMDTQYF.

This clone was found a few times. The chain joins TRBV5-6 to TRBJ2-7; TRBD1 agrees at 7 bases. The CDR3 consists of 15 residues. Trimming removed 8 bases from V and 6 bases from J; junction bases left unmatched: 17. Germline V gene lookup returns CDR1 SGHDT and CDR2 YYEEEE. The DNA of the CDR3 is TGTGCCAGTCACATAGAGGGGGCGATGTATAGCGAGCAGTACTTC. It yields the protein CASHIEGAMYSEQYF.